These T cell receptor beta chains were read from a single sample in a study of STAT5B mutations in CD4+ large granular lymphocyte leukemia. Generated by immunoSEQ multiplex PCR, the TCRdb table keeps only in-frame clones and is missing some. The table shows over 25,000 clones, with about 86% occurring only once. Sequencing used CD4+ T cells from blood buffy coats. The receptors originated from a human donor in good health. The CDR3 runs from the conserved cysteine through the conserved F or W. D genes are given only for firm matches. The size of a clone is reported for some rows only, either as once, few or many, or as a class for expanded clones.

V gene,clone size,J gene,D gene,CDR3 DNA,CDR3 protein
TRBV9,NA,TRBJ2-7,NA,TGTGCCAGCAGTCAAGGACGGTCCTACGAGCAGTACTTC,CASSQGRSYEQYF
TRBV5-5,NA,TRBJ2-1,TRBD2,TGTGCCAGCACCCAGAGCGGGATAGGGAGGGATGAGCAGTTCTTC,CASTQSGIGRDEQFF
TRBV5-5,once,TRBJ2-1,TRBD2,TGTGCCAGCAGCTTGGTAGCAGCGGGGGGCCGGGATGAGCAGTTCTTC,CASSLVAAGGRDEQFF
TRBV4-2,NA,TRBJ2-1,NA,TGTGCCAGCAGCCAAGATAGTTCGGGGGCGACCTACAATGAGCAGTTCTTC,CASSQDSSGATYNEQFF
TRBV9,NA,TRBJ1-2,TRBD1,TGTGCCAGCAGCCACTATTACTCAGGGGGCTTTGAGTATGGCTACACCTTC,CASSHYYSGGFEYGYTF
TRBV4-3,once,TRBJ2-2,TRBD1,TGCGCCAGCAGCCAAGACCCGGGACAGGGGGCCGGGGAGCTGTTTTTT,CASSQDPGQGAGELFF
TRBV10-3,NA,TRBJ1-1,NA,TGTGCCATCAGTGTCGATGTTAACACTGAAGCTTTCTTT,CAISVDVNTEAFF
TRBV9,few,TRBJ1-2,NA,TGTGCCAGCACCTCAGAGATGAGGGCGGGCTACACCTTC,CASTSEMRAGYTF
TRBV6-6,NA,TRBJ2-1,NA,TGTGCCAGCAGTTACTCGACAGGAGCCTACAATGAGCAGTTCTTC,CASSYSTGAYNEQFF
TRBV9,NA,TRBJ2-1,NA,TGTGCCAGCAGCGTAGCGGCGGGGAGCTCCTACAATGAGCAGTTCTTC,CASSVAAGSSYNEQFF
TRBV2,NA,TRBJ2-1,TRBD1,TGTGCCAGCAGCCCCAGGACAGGGAACGATGAGCAGTTCTTC,CASSPRTGNDEQFF
TRBV4-1,NA,TRBJ2-5,NA,TGCGCCAGCAGCCAAGTCCTAGCCGAGACCCAGTACTTC,CASSQVLAETQYF
TRBV5-1,NA,TRBJ1-2,NA,TGCGCCAGCAGCATAACAGAAAACTATGGCTACACCTTC,CASSITENYGYTF
TRBV27,NA,TRBJ2-2,NA,TGTGCCAGCACCCCCAGTTGGGGGACTAACACCGGGGAGCTGTTTTTT,CASTPSWGTNTGELFF
TRBV10-2,NA,TRBJ2-5,NA,TGCGCCAGCAGTGTGGCCAATCAGGAGACCCAGTACTTC,CASSVANQETQYF
TRBV11-2,NA,TRBJ2-1,NA,TGTGCCAGCAGCTTATTCAACTACAATGAGCAGTTCTTC,CASSLFNYNEQFF
TRBV11-3,once,TRBJ2-1,NA,TGTGCCAGCAGCTATTACAATGAGCAGTTCTTC,CASSYYNEQFF
TRBV7-9,NA,TRBJ2-3,NA,TGTGCCAGCAGCTTAGTACCGAGAGCAGATACGCAGTATTTT,CASSLVPRADTQYF
TRBV2,NA,TRBJ2-3,TRBD2,TGTGCCAGCAGCCGTCCTACTAGCGGGAGGGCCAGCGCAGATACGCAGTATTTT,CASSRPTSGRASADTQYF
TRBV2,NA,TRBJ2-5,NA,TGTGCGGGGGGAGTTGACCAAGAGACCCAGTACTTC,CAGGVDQETQYF
TRBV7-2,once,TRBJ2-5,TRBD2,TGTGCCAGCAGCTTAGAAGTGCAAGCGGGGGGAGCGCGGGAGACCCAGTACTTC,CASSLEVQAGGARETQYF
TRBV19,NA,TRBJ1-2,TRBD1,TGTGCCAGTAGTATAGGCGACAGGGGGCAGTATGGCTACACCTTC,CASSIGDRGQYGYTF
TRBV7-2,NA,TRBJ1-2,TRBD1,TGTGCCAGCAGCTTCCCCGGGACAGGGGACTACACCTTC,CASSFPGTGDYTF
TRBV30,NA,TRBJ1-2,TRBD1,TGTGCCTGGCTGGGACAGGGAGGGTCTGGCTACACCTTC,CAWLGQGGSGYTF